This is a list of T cell receptor beta chains from one sample in a study of blood T cell repertoires in COVID-19. Measured with immunoSEQ multiplex PCR; TCRdb has only the in-frame clones, and not every one. The table includes fewer than 600,000 clones, roughly 87% detected once. Material: peripheral blood. All receptors come from a man between 18 and 35 years old with COVID-19, enrolled during active disease. CDR3s include the opening cysteine and the closing phenylalanine or tryptophan. Fields, in order: D gene, clone size, J gene, V gene, CDR3 protein, CDR3 DNA. The D gene is left open where the match is weak. A row's size may be missing; if present it is once, few, many or a size class.

>-|-|TRBJ2-2|TRBV18
CASSPSVTGELFF
TGTGCCAGCTCACCGTCGGTTACCGGGGAGCTGTTTTTT
>TRBD2|-|TRBJ2-3|TRBV3-1/TRBV3-2
CASSLGLAGRDTQYF
TGTGCCAGCAGCCTCGGACTAGCGGGCCGAGATACGCAGTATTTT
>TRBD2|-|TRBJ2-5|TRBV25-1
CASSEDRLARETQYF
TGTGCCAGCAGTGAAGATCGACTAGCCCGTGAGACCCAGTACTTC
>TRBD1|few|TRBJ1-2|TRBV19
CASIRGTGINYGYTF
TGTGCCAGTATTAGGGGGACAGGGATCAACTATGGCTACACCTTC
>-|-|TRBJ2-1|TRBV9
CASSVNSGNEQFF
TGTGCCAGCAGCGTTAATAGCGGCAATGAGCAGTTCTTC
>TRBD2|once|TRBJ2-3|TRBV13
CASSRVRAGASTDTQYF
TGTGCCAGCAGCCGCGTACGTGCGGGAGCTAGCACAGATACGCAGTATTTT
>TRBD1|-|TRBJ2-7|TRBV3-1/TRBV3-2
CASSQAPGGFYEQYF
TGTGCCAGCAGCCAAGCCCCAGGGGGTTTCTACGAGCAGTACTTC
>-|-|TRBJ1-4|TRBV5-6
CASSLGTRRNEKLFF
TGTGCCAGCAGCTTGGGGACAAGACGGAATGAAAAACTGTTTTTT
>TRBD1|-|TRBJ1-1|TRBV27
CASSSDRALNTEAFF
TGTGCCAGCAGTTCGGACAGGGCCCTTAACACTGAAGCTTTCTTT
>TRBD1|-|TRBJ1-2|TRBV24-1
CATSARDSRGRQFYGYTF
TGTGCCACCAGTGCAAGGGACAGTCGTGGAAGGCAGTTCTATGGCTACACCTTC
>-|once|TRBJ2-1|TRBV13
CASSFLSSSSGNEQFF
TGTGCCAGCAGCTTTTTATCGTCTAGTTCTGGCAATGAGCAGTTCTTC
>TRBD1|-|TRBJ2-7|TRBV30
CAWEPGQGYEQYF
TGTGCCTGGGAGCCGGGACAGGGGTACGAGCAGTACTTC
>-|few|TRBJ1-4|TRBV4-1
CASSQVRARANEKLFF
TGCGCCAGCAGCCAAGTCCGAGCCAGGGCTAATGAAAAACTGTTTTTT
>-|-|TRBJ2-2|TRBV2
CASTFTGYGPILF
TGTGCCAGCACTTTTACAGGGTACGGTCCTATCTTGTTT
>TRBD2|-|TRBJ2-2|TRBV24-1
CATSDVLGAGGPTGELFF
TGTGCCACCAGTGATGTCTTGGGAGCGGGAGGGCCGACCGGGGAGCTGTTTTTT
>-|-|TRBJ2-5|TRBV11-1
CASSLGAGQETQYF
TGTGCCAGCAGCTTAGGTGCGGGCCAAGAGACCCAGTACTTC
>TRBD2|-|TRBJ2-1|TRBV18
CASSLGLDSYEQFF
TGTGCCAGCTCACTTGGACTAGATAGTTATGAGCAGTTCTTC
>-|-|TRBJ2-3|TRBV27
CASSRYDQPGDTQYF
TGTGCCAGCAGCCGATACGACCAACCAGGAGATACGCAGTATTTT
>-|-|TRBJ2-3|TRBV27
CASRIGGLGDTQYF
TGTGCCAGCCGCATAGGGGGATTGGGCGATACGCAGTATTTT
>-|-|TRBJ2-7|TRBV6-1
CASSAISSTASYEQYF
TGTGCCAGCAGTGCCATTTCCTCGACAGCCTCCTACGAGCAGTACTTC
>-|once|TRBJ2-3|TRBV5-1
CASSSGSTDTQYF
TGCGCCAGCAGTAGCGGTAGCACAGATACGCAGTATTTT
>-|-|TRBJ1-5|TRBV19
CASSISSNQPQHF
TGTGCCAGTAGTATCAGTAGCAATCAGCCCCAGCATTTT
>-|-|TRBJ2-7|TRBV5-4
CASSLEGGSYEQYF
TGTGCCAGCAGCTTGGAAGGGGGCTCCTACGAGCAGTACTTC
>-|-|TRBJ1-6|TRBV6-2/TRBV6-3
CASSSEVGSPLHF
TGTGCCAGCAGTTCCGAGGTGGGTTCACCCCTCCACTTT
>TRBD2|few|TRBJ2-5|TRBV9
CASSVEAGDQETQYF
TGTGCCAGCAGCGTAGAGGCGGGGGACCAAGAGACCCAGTACTTC
>TRBD2|once|TRBJ2-3|TRBV29-1
CSVPTSGRIADTQYF
TGCAGCGTTCCGACTAGCGGGAGAATTGCTGATACGCAGTATTTT
>TRBD1|-|TRBJ2-7|TRBV10-3
CAISERGLYEQYF
TGTGCCATCAGTGAAAGGGGGCTCTACGAGCAGTACTTC
>-|-|TRBJ2-7|TRBV20-1
CSARATYEQYF
TGCAGTGCTAGGGCCACCTACGAGCAGTACTTC
>TRBD2|-|TRBJ2-1|TRBV5-1
CASSFRTSGRNEQFF
TGCGCCAGCAGCTTCCGGACTAGCGGGAGAAATGAGCAGTTCTTC
>-|-|TRBJ2-2|TRBV6-5
CASSLPASSTGELFF
TGTGCCAGCAGCCTACCAGCTAGCAGCACCGGGGAGCTGTTTTTT
>TRBD1|-|TRBJ2-7|TRBV24-1
CATSAHRSDREYYEQYF
TGTGCCACCAGTGCTCACCGCTCGGACAGGGAGTACTACGAGCAGTACTTC
>TRBD2|-|TRBJ2-5|TRBV11-3
CASSNRLAGGGIQETQYF
TGTGCCAGCAGCAACCGACTAGCGGGAGGGGGGATCCAAGAGACCCAGTACTTC
>TRBD2|-|TRBJ2-7|TRBV27
CASSLLSGRIYEQYF
TGTGCCAGCAGTTTACTGAGCGGGAGAATCTACGAGCAGTACTTC
>TRBD2|-|TRBJ2-1|TRBV10-3
CAISESTSGTYNEQFF
TGTGCCATCAGTGAGTCTACTAGCGGGACGTACAATGAGCAGTTCTTC
>-|-|TRBJ2-5|TRBV30
CAWSLWSGNQETQYF
TGTGCCTGGAGCTTATGGTCCGGGAACCAAGAGACCCAGTACTTC
>TRBD1|-|TRBJ1-2|TRBV30
CAWTTGQKPYGYTF
TGTGCCTGGACCACGGGACAGAAGCCCTATGGCTACACCTTC
>-|few|TRBJ1-2|TRBV2
CASSESYGYTF
TGTGCCAGCAGTGAGAGTTATGGCTACACCTTC
>-|-|TRBJ1-5|TRBV24-1
CATSDVQGDYNQPQHF
TGTGCCACCAGTGATGTCCAAGGGGACTACAATCAGCCCCAGCATTTT
>-|-|TRBJ2-7|TRBV5-6
CASSRISGQTYEQYF
TGTGCCAGCAGCCGCATCTCCGGACAGACCTACGAGCAGTACTTC
>TRBD2|once|TRBJ2-1|TRBV24-1
CATSDQLADSYNEQFF
TGTGCCACCAGTGACCAACTAGCGGACTCCTACAATGAGCAGTTCTTC